The 26 T cell receptor beta chains below all came from one sample that was sequenced in a study of blood T cell repertoires in COVID-19. Method: immunoSEQ multiplex PCR; TCRdb's copy keeps in-frame clones and lacks some. Here the sample spans tens of thousands of clones, approximately 89% being singletons. Sequenced sample: peripheral blood. Receptors originate from a human donor in a cohort sampled during active COVID-19.

This clone has a handful of counts. The chain combines TRBV13 with TRBJ2-2; a possible D gene is TRBD1 (5 bases). The CDR3 runs 15 residues. V lost 2 bases to trimming and J lost 3 bases, with 10 bases between them. CDR1 and CDR2 from the germline V gene are PRHDT and FYEKMQ (reference sequence). The CDR3 here is CASSLRSRDTGELFF. The CDR3 nucleotides are TGTGCCAGCAGCTTAAGGAGCAGGGACACCGGGGAGCTGTTTTTT.

The rearrangement joins TRBV30 to TRBJ2-7; the match to TRBD1 covers 9 bases. Germline CDR1 is GTSNPN and CDR2 is SVGIG (reference sequence). The length of the CDR3 is 16 residues. V dropped 2 bases and J dropped 2; count of bases not matched to a gene: 10. CDR3 nucleotide sequence: TGTGCCTGGAGTTCCACATCGACAGGGGGGACCTACGAGCAGTACTTC. Translation gives CAWSSTSTGGTYEQYF.

The rearrangement links TRBV19 to TRBJ1-4, with a weak D call TRBD1 (5 bases). Trimming shortened V by 0 bases and J by 7 bases, and 15 bases separated the two germline ends. There are 16 residues in the CDR3. CDR1 and CDR2 (germline): LNHDA, SQIVND (reference sequence). As DNA, the CDR3 is TGTGCCAGTAGTATAGATCCCCAGGGTAGAACTGAAAAACTGTTTTTT. It yields the protein CASSIDPQGRTEKLFF.

This clone came up a few times. This chain links TRBV10-3 with TRBJ2-7; no definite D call. CDR1 ENHRY and CDR2 SYGVKD come from the germline V gene. This CDR3 contains 13 residues. Trimming stripped 0 bases from V and 2 bases from J, with 5 bases between. The CDR3 bases are TGTGCCATCAGTGAGTCGACTCCCTACGAGCAGTACTTC. Encoded protein: CAISESTPYEQYF.

The chain joins TRBV28 to TRBJ2-5; 10 bases match TRBD1. The ends lost 6 bases at V and 1 base at J; junction bases unmatched: 17. In germline, CDR1 is MDHEN, CDR2 SYDVKM. CDR3 length: 19 residues. The CDR3 sequence is CASSPLGLTGGGGQETQYF. The CDR3 bases are TGTGCCAGCAGCCCGCTGGGGTTGACAGGGGGCGGTGGCCAAGAGACCCAGTACTTC.

This sequence joins TRBV7-6 and TRBJ1-1; the D gene is possibly TRBD1 (6 bases). Trimming took off 2 bases at V and 1 base at J, with 14 bases between the two ends. Germline CDR1 is SGHVS and CDR2 is FNYEAQ. The CDR3 sequence is 16 residues long. The CDR3 loop reads CASSLRGGTSNTEAFF. CDR3 DNA: TGTGCCAGCAGCTTACGGGGAGGGACATCGAACACTGAAGCTTTCTTT.

The rearrangement uses TRBV5-4 and TRBJ1-3, with a possible D match to TRBD1 (5 bases). V lost 1 base and J 0 bases, leaving 11 bases between the germline ends. Germline CDR1 reads SGHNT; CDR2 reads YYREEE (reference sequence). This CDR3 spans 16 amino acids. This CDR3 is CASSLYAGPSGNTIYF. The CDR3 coding sequence is TGTGCCAGCAGCTTGTATGCAGGGCCCTCTGGAAACACCATATATTTT. Supplemented by reference TRBV5-4 and TRBJ1-3, the full variable domain reads ETGVTQSPTHLIKTRGQQVTLRCSSQSGHNTVSWYQQALGQGPQFIFQYYREEENGRGNFPPRFSGLQFPNYSSELNVNALELDDSALYLCASSLYAGPSGNTIYFGEGSWLTVV.

V gene TRBV11-2 combines with J gene TRBJ1-1; D call uncertain. Germline CDR1 SGHAT, CDR2 FQNNGV. V was pared by 3 bases and J by 7 bases, with 12 bases between. There are 13 residues in the CDR3. The CDR3 DNA sequence: TGTGCCAGCAGCTTGGTTCAGGAAATTGAAGCTTTCTTT. It is translated as CASSLVQEIEAFF.

The chain combines TRBV9 with TRBJ1-2, with 12 nucleotides matching TRBD1. Trimming cost V 2 bases and J 4 bases; bases outside gene matches: 0. This CDR3 spans 14 amino acids. In germline, CDR1 is SGDLS, CDR2 YYNGEE. The CDR3 nucleotides read TGTGCCAGCAGCGTGGGACAGGGGGCCTATGGCTACACCTTC. Its translation is CASSVGQGAYGYTF.

The gene calls are TRBV5-4 and TRBJ2-1; D possibly corresponds to TRBD1 (6 bases). The CDR3 length is 14 residues. CDR1 is SGHNT and CDR2 is YYREEE in the germline V gene (reference sequence). Deletions cut 0 bases from V and 7 bases from J, with 11 bases between. For the CDR3, the DNA is TGTGCCAGCAGCTTGGCCAGGCAGGGGAATGAGCAGTTCTTC. Translating gives CASSLARQGNEQFF.

V gene TRBV6-1 combines with J gene TRBJ2-3; tentatively, D is TRBD2 (5 bases). The CDR3 runs to 16 residues. Germline CDR1 reads MNHNS; CDR2 reads SASEGT. V was cut by 4 bases and J by 2 bases, with 16 bases left in between. The DNA for the CDR3 is TGTGCCAGCAGTGGTCTGGGTCGCGGGTCCACAGATACGCAGTATTTT. It codes for CASSGLGRGSTDTQYF.

The gene calls are TRBV7-2 and TRBJ2-1; TRBD2 matches 12 bases. Trimming took 5 bases from V and 4 from J; bases not matched to a gene: 3. The germline gives CDR1 SGHTA, CDR2 FQGNSA. The CDR3 has 15 residues. Here the CDR3 DNA reads TGTGCCAGCAGCGCCACTAGCGGGAGGTACAATGAGCAGTTCTTC. Translation: CASSATSGRYNEQFF.

This sequence joins TRBV19 and TRBJ1-5; D not certain. The CDR3 length is 14 residues. The V gene's germline CDR1 is LNHDA and CDR2 SQIVND (reference sequence). V lost 5 bases and J lost 0, with 8 bases in between. The CDR3: CASSVGDSNQPQHF. The CDR3 DNA follows: TGTGCCAGTAGTGTAGGCGATAGCAATCAGCCCCAGCATTTT.

The chain combines TRBV5-8 with TRBJ2-4, with 7 nucleotides matching TRBD1. CDR1 SGHTS and CDR2 YDEGEE come from the germline V gene. Germline trimming cut 3 bases from V and 12 bases from J; bases unmatched to any gene: 6. CDR3 length: 12 residues. In nucleotides, the CDR3 is TGTGCCAGCAGCTCCCTATACAGGGGTCAGTACTTC. This encodes CASSSLYRGQYF.

The V and J genes are TRBV19 and TRBJ1-5, with TRBD1 as a possible D gene (5 bases). There are 13 residues in the CDR3. Germline V CDR1 and CDR2: LNHDA, SQIVND (reference sequence). With 5 bases removed from V and 6 bases from J, the gap between germline ends came to 11 bases. Here the CDR3 reads CASSEQEGQPQHF. CDR3 DNA sequence: TGTGCCAGTAGTGAACAGGAGGGTCAGCCCCAGCATTTT.

This clone was picked up a small number of times. V usage is TRBV18 and J usage is TRBJ2-7; 10 positions agree with TRBD2. Germline CDR1 KGHSH, CDR2 LQKENI. The trim removed 3 bases at V and 3 bases at J, leaving 8 bases unmatched. The CDR3 has 16 amino acids. Written as DNA, the CDR3 is TGTGCCAGCTCACCCCAGGCTAGCGGGGGCGGCTACGAGCAGTACTTC. Translated: CASSPQASGGGYEQYF.

The rearrangement joins TRBV11-2 to TRBJ1-6; tentatively, D is TRBD1 (6 bases). The germline V gene encodes CDR1 SGHAT and CDR2 FQNNGV. V lost 3 bases, J lost 9 bases, and 15 bases lay in between. The CDR3 is 15 amino acids. This CDR3 is CASSLTPQGGSPLHF. CDR3 sequence (DNA): TGTGCCAGCAGCTTGACCCCACAGGGCGGTTCACCCCTCCACTTT.

The V gene is TRBV18, the J gene TRBJ2-7; D perhaps matches TRBD2 (5 bases). Trimming shortened V by 4 bases and J by 0 bases, and 10 bases separated the two germline ends. Germline-derived CDR1 and CDR2 are KGHSH and LQKENI. The CDR3 runs 14 residues. The CDR3 loop is CASSRGQASYEQYF. CDR3 DNA: TGTGCCAGCTCACGAGGGCAGGCCTCCTACGAGCAGTACTTC. The complete variable domain, with remaining parts taken from reference TRBV18 and TRBJ2-7, reads NAGVMQNPRHLVRRRGQEARLRCSPMKGHSHVYWYRQLPEEGLKFMVYLQKENIIDESGMPKERFSAEFPKEGPSILRIQQVVRGDSAAYFCASSRGQASYEQYFGPGTRLTVT.

The chain's CDR3 is CSVARQGRRNTGELFF. For the CDR3, the DNA is TGCAGCGTCGCCCGACAGGGGAGAAGGAACACCGGGGAGCTGTTTTTT. The chain uses TRBV29-1 and TRBJ2-2, with 8 nucleotides matching TRBD1. The germline V gene has CDR1 SQVTM and CDR2 ANQGSEA. After removal of 6 bases from V and 1 base from J, the junction contained 10 bases not matched to a gene. The CDR3 covers 16 residues.

This clone is labeled medium-sized (0.01 to 0.1%). The chain recombines TRBV15 with TRBJ1-5, with 8 bases matching TRBD1. The V gene's germline CDR1 is LNHNV and CDR2 YYDKDF (reference sequence). V trimming: 6 bases; J trimming: 7 bases; junction bases outside the gene matches: 5. The CDR3 sequence is 13 residues long. The CDR3 spells CATRQGGNQPQHF. CDR3 bases: TGTGCCACCAGACAGGGGGGGAACCAGCCCCAGCATTTT. The complete variable domain, with remaining parts taken from reference TRBV15 and TRBJ1-5, reads DAMVIQNPRYQVTQFGKPVTLSCSQTLNHNVMYWYQQKSSQAPKLLFHYYDKDFNNEADTPDNFQSRRPNTSFCFLDIRSPGLGDTAMYLCATRQGGNQPQHFGDGTRLSIL.

In regard to this clone: The identical CDR3 is also encoded by other nucleotide sequences in the sample. The chain employs TRBV5-1 and TRBJ1-1; 7 bases match TRBD1. CDR1 and CDR2 from the germline V gene are SGHRS and YFSETQ. V lost 0 bases, J lost 2 bases, and 1 base stayed unmatched. This CDR3 is built from 14 residues. The CDR3 protein is CASSLVGGNTEAFF. The DNA of the CDR3 is TGCGCCAGCAGCTTGGTAGGGGGCAACACTGAAGCTTTCTTT.

The chain combines TRBV6-6 with TRBJ2-7; D call uncertain. The CDR3 loop spans 15 amino acids. The germline V gene encodes CDR1 MNHNY and CDR2 SVGAGI (reference sequence). The germline V and J ends were trimmed by 2 bases and 3 bases, with 14 bases remaining between them. CDR3 protein: CASSYGHSEDYEQYF. In nucleotides, the CDR3 is TGTGCCAGCAGTTACGGGCACTCCGAAGACTACGAGCAGTACTTC.

The chain combines TRBV7-3 with TRBJ2-3; D remains ambiguous. Germline-derived CDR1 and CDR2 are SGHTA and FQGTGA. The CDR3 is 13 residues long. Trimming took 4 bases from V and 2 from J, leaving 7 bases between them. The CDR3 loop is CASSSGSTDTQYF. The CDR3, as DNA: TGTGCCAGCAGCTCCGGGTCCACAGATACGCAGTATTTT.

The chain carries TRBV7-9 and TRBJ1-2; 9 bases fit TRBD1. The CDR3 length is 16 residues. CDR1 is SEHNR and CDR2 is FQNEAQ in the germline V gene (reference sequence). The J segment lost 6 bases and the V segment lost 1 base, leaving 9 bases of the junction unmatched. CDR3 protein: CASSLDWPGTGNGYTF. For the CDR3, the DNA is TGTGCCAGCAGCTTAGATTGGCCGGGGACAGGGAATGGCTACACCTTC.

The chain recombines TRBV7-2 with TRBJ2-5, with a possible D match to TRBD1 (6 bases). CDR3 length: 14 amino acids. Trimming shortened V by 5 bases and J by 4 bases, and 14 bases separated the two germline ends. The germline V gene encodes CDR1 SGHTA and CDR2 FQGNSA. The CDR3 reads CASSTRQVRETQYF. The CDR3 DNA reads as TGTGCCAGCAGCACCCGACAGGTACGAGAGACCCAGTACTTC.

The chain is built from TRBV14 and TRBJ2-3, with 14 bases fitting TRBD2. Germline V gene sequence: CDR1 SGHDN, CDR2 FVKESK. The CDR3 contains 16 residues. The junction had 1 base not matched to a gene; V was cut back by 1 base and J by 4 bases. As DNA, the CDR3 is TGTGCCAGCAGCCAAGGACTAGCGGGAGGGCCAGATACGCAGTATTTT. It specifies CASSQGLAGGPDTQYF.